The present T cell receptor beta chain was sequenced within a study of cytomegalovirus exposure and HLA in healthy donors. Vbeta (60) and Jbeta (13) primers were used in the PCR. The repertoire was sequenced with immunoSEQ multiplex PCR; TCRdb's copy has only in-frame clones and lacks some. The sample has approximately 190,000 clones; around 86% are singletons. From germline, CDR1 is MGHRA and CDR2 YSYEKL. The CDR3 runs to 16 residues. J gave up 5 bases and V 2 bases, and 10 bases lay outside the gene matches. This TCR came from a man aged 30 to 39 in good health and CMV-seronegative. Sequencing input: PBMCs. The V gene is TRBV4-1, the J gene TRBJ1-1; 8 nucleotides line up with TRBD1. CDR3 nucleotides: TGCGCCAGCAGCCAAAACTCGCAGGGGGCGCGAACTGAAGCTTTCTTT. Translating gives CASSQNSQGARTEAFF.